The clone carrying this T cell receptor beta chain was seen more than once but under ten times. The antigen is not known. The data are from a study of regulatory T cells in long-lasting Graves disease. As to time point: newly diagnosed GD, antithyroid drugs for less than 3 months. Following extraction of RNA from PBMCs, that RNA was used to make the TCR library. Through Arm-PCR of CDR3 regions and iRepertoire HTBI primers, TCR beta libraries were built. As processed by the authors: Gene usage covered approximately 65 TRBV and 13 to 15 TRBJ segments. TCRdb fed the multiplex PCR reads into MiXCR, producing one record per CDR3 protein. The V and J calls reflect TCRdb's pipeline rather than the authors' work. The repertoire holds about 470,000 distinct CDR3 sequences, about 15% seen once, with 16% in the top ten. General study findings and limits: Patients whose Graves' disease persisted exhibited lower TCR diversity than those newly diagnosed.

The sample was also reused in another study, on T cells in Graves' hyperthyroidism and ophthalmopathy. From that paper: Blood also held most thyroid clonotypes expanded beyond 0.001.

The TCR sequence derives from a woman in her twenties or thirties with Graves disease. The sample in question was peripheral blood mononuclear cells (PBMCs), obtained at new diagnosis, from a patient treated with antithyroid drugs.

CDR3 amino acids: CASSHSPRDYEQYF. The CDR3 bases are TGCGCCAGCAGCCACTCACCCAGGGACTACGAGCAGTACTTC. The chain employs TRBV5-1 and TRBJ2-7; weak D call: TRBD1 (5 bases). From germline, CDR1 is SGHRS and CDR2 YFSETQ. The length of the CDR3 is 14 residues. V lost 4 bases to trimming and J lost 3 bases, with 14 bases between them.